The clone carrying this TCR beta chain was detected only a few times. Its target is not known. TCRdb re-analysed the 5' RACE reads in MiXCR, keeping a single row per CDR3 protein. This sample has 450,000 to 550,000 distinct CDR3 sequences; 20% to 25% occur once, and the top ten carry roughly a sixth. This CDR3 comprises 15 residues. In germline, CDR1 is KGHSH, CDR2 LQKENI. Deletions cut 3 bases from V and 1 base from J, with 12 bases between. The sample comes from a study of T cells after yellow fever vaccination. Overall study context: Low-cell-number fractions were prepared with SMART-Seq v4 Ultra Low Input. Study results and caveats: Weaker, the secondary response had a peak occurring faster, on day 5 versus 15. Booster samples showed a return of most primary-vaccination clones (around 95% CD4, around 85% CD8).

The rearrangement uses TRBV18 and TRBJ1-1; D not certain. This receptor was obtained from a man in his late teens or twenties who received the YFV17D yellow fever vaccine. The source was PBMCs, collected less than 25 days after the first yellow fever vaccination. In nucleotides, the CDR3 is TGTGCCAGCTCACCCGGTCGAGAGCAGAACACTGAAGCTTTCTTT. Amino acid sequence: CASSPGREQNTEAFF.